The 2 T cell receptor beta chains below were found in one sample sequenced in a study of T cell changes during pregnancy in multiple sclerosis. This table comes from immunoSEQ multiplex PCR, and its TCRdb copy is limited to in-frame clones, with some not included. The table includes fewer than 80,000 clones, approximately 92% detected once. Sequenced here: peripheral blood, sampled in the third trimester of pregnancy. These receptors all come from a female donor in good health, enrolled as a control in a pregnancy study.

The CDR3 here is CAISDPTGRSEAFF. The DNA for the CDR3 is TGTGCCATCAGCGACCCGACAGGACGGTCTGAAGCTTTCTTT. V gene TRBV10-3 combines with J gene TRBJ1-1, with D perhaps TRBD1 (6 bases). The V gene lost 6 bases and the J gene lost 6 bases, with 17 bases spanning the gap. This CDR3 has 14 residues. From germline, CDR1 is ENHRY and CDR2 SYGVKD.

This clone appeared once. J is TRBJ2-7 and V is TRBV19, with D perhaps matching TRBD1 (6 bases). This CDR3 contains 13 residues. Trimming pared 5 bases from V and 5 bases from J, leaving 13 bases between. Germline assignment: CDR1 LNHDA and CDR2 SQIVND (reference sequence). The CDR3 loop reads CASSHRVADEQYF. DNA of the CDR3: TGTGCCAGTAGTCACAGGGTAGCCGACGAGCAGTACTTC.